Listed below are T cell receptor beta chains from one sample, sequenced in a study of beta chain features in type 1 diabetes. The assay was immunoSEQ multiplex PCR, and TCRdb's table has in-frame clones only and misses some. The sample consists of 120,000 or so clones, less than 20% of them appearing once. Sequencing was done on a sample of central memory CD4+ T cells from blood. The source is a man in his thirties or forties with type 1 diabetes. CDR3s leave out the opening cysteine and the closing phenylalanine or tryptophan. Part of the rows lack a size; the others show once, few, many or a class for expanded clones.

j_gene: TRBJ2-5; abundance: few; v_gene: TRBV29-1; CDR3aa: SVNRGTGETQY
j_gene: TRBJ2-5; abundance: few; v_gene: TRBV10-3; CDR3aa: AIRLAGEETQY
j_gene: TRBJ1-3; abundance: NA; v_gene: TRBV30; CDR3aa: AWSRDREGNTIY
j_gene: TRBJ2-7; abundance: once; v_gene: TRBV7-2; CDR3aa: ASSLALAAGESEQY
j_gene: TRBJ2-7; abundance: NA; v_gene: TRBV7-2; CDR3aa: ASSADRSRPEQY
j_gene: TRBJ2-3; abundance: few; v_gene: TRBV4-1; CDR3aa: ASSQQNLIRADTQY
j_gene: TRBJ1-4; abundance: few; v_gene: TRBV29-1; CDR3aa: SFEGAPGRDEKLF
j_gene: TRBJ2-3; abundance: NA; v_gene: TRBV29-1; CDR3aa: SVEGAEDTQY
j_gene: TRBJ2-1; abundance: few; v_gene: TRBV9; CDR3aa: ASSVEASSYNEQF
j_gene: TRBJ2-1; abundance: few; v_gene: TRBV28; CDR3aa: ASNSPAGSYNEQF
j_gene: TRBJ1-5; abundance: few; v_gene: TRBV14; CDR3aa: ASSQSSNQPQH
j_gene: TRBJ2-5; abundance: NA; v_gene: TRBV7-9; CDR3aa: ASSLAQGETQY
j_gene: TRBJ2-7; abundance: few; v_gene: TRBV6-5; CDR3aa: ASSSPTGGSYEQY
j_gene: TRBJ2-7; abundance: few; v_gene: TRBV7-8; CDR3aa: ASSLAGGGGSYEQY
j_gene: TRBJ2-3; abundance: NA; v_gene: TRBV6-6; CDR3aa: ASRHSSTDTQY
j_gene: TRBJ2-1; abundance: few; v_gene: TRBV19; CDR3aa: ASSIVAFSYNEQF
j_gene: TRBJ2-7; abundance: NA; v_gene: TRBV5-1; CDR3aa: ASSLEAPPGA
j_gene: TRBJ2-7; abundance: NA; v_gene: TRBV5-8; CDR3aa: ASSLMGDHYYEQY
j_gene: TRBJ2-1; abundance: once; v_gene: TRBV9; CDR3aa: ASSTTGTSGPNEQF
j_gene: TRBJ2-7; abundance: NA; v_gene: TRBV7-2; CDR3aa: ASSPTFTGYEQY
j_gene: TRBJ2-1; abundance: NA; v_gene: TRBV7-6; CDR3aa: ASTLNWGVPGHRARGYNEQF
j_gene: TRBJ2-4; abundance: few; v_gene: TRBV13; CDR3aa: ASKAGKNIQY
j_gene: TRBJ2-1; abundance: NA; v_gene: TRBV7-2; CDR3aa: ASSPWTGAYNEQF
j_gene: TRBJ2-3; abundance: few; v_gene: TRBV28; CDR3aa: ASSPATDTQY
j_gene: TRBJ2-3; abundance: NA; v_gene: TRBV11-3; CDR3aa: ASSFSGADTQY
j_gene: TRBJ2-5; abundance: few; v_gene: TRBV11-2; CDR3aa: ASSPMSGKETQY
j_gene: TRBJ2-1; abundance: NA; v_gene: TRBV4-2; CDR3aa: ASSQLGLADYNEQF
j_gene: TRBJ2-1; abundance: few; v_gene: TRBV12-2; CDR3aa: ARRPTSGGSYNEQF
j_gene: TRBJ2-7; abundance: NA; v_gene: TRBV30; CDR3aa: AWSAGGYEQY
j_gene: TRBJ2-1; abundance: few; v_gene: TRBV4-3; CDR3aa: ASSQQLADSYNEQF
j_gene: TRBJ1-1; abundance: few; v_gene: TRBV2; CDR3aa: ASSELRGRVAF
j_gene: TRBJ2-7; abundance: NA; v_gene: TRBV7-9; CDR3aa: ASSLDPVGEQY
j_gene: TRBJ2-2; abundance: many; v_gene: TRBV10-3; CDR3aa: ATLTTSSAIGGELF
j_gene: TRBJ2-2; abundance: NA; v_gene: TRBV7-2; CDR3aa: ASSPQGVAGELF
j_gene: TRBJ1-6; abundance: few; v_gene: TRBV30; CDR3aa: AWSVKDGAGRVSSYNSPLH
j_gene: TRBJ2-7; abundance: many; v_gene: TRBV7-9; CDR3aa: ASSLTRNEQY
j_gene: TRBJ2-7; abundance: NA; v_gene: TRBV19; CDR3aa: ASSKGQGIHEQY
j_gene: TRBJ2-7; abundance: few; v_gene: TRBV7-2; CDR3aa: ASSLWTGGTYEQY
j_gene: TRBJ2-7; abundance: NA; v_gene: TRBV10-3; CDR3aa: AIGTGGSRYEQY
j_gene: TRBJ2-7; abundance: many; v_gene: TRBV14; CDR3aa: ASTQGRGWHEQY
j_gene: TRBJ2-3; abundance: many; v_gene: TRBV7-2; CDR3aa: ASSRRDRGTDTQY
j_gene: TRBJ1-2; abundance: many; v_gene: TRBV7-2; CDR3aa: ASSLAGQGHGYT
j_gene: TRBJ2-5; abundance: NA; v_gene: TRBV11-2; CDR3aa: ASSLDGGVAETQY
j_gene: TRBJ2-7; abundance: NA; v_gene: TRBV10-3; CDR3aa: AISKVGTGGPEQY
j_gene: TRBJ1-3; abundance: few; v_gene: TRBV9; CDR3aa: ASNEQPTQFSGNTIY
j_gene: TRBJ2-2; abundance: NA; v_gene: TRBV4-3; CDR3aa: ASSQGSGASNTGELF
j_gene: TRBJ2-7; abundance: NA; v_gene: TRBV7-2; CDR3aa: ASSLFDSSYEQY
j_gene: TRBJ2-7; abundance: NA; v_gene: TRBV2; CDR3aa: ASRPTVLHEQY
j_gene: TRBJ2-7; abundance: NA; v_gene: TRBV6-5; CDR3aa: ASSSALVSEQY
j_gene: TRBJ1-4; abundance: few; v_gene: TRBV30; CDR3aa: AWSPRTHEKLF
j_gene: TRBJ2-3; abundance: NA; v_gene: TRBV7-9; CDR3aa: ASSLLPGESTDTQY
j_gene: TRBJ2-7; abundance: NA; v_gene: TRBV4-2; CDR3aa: ASSQDTRQVLDEQY
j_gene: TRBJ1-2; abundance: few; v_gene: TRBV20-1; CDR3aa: SARKGYGYT
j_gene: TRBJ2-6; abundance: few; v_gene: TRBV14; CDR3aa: ASSQGFWFSGANVLT
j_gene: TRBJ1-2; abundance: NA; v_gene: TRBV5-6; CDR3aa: ASSWGQLNLIGYT
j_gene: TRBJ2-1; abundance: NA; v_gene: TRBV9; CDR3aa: ASSPTGTSGPNEQF
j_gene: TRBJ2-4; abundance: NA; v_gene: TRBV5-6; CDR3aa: ASSLDPIAKNIQY
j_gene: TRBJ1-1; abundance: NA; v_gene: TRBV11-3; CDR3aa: ASSLVLSGTTEAF
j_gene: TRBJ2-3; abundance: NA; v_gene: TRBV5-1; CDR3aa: ASSVTGDTQY
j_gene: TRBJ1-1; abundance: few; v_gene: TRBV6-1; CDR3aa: ASSPRGGSDTEAF